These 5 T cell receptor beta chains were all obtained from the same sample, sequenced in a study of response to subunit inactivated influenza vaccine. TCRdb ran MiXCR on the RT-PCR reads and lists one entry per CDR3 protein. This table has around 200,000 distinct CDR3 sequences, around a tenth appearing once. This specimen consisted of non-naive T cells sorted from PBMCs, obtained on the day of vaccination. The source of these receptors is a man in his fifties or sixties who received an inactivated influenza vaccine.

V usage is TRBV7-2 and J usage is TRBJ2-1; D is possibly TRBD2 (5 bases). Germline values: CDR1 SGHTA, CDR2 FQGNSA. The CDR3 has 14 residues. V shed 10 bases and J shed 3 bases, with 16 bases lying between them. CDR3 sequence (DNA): TGTGCCATGGGCCCCGAGCGGTTCTACAATGAGCAGTTCTTC. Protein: CAMGPERFYNEQFF.

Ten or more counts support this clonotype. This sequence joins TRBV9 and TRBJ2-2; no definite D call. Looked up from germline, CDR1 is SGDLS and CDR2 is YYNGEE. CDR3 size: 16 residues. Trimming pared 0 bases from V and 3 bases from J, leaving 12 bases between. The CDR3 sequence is CASSVAGVWDTGELFF. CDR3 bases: TGTGCCAGCAGCGTAGCTGGGGTATGGGACACCGGGGAGCTGTTTTTT.

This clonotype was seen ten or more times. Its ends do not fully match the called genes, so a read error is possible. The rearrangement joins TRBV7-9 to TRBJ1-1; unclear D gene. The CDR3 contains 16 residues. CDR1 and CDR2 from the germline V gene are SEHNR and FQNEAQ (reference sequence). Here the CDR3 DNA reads TGTGCCAGCAGCTTAGGGAGCCTACACCGGGCCAGCGATAGATCCTTT. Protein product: CASSLGSLHRASDRSF. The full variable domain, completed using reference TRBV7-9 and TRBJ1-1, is DTGVSQNPRHKITKRGQNVTFRCDPISEHNRLYWYRQTLGQGPEFLTYFQNEAQLEKSRLLSDRFSAERPKGSFSTLEIQRTEQGDSAMYLCASSLGSLHRASDRSFGQGTRLTVV.

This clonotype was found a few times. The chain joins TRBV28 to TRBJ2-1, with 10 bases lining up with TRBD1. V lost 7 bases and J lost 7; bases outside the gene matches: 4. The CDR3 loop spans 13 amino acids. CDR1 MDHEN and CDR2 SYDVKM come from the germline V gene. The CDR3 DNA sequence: TGTGCCAGCACTCGACAGGGGGCTAATGAGCAGTTCTTC. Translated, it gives CASTRQGANEQFF.

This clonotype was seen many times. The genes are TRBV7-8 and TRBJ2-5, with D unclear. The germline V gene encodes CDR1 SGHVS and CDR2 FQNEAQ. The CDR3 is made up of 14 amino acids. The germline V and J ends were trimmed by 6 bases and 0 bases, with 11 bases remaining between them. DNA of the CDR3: TGTGCCAGCAGGGCAGAACGATACCAAGAGACCCAGTACTTC. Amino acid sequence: CASRAERYQETQYF. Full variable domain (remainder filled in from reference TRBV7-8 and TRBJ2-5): GAGVSQSPRYKVAKRGQDVALRCDPISGHVSLFWYQQALGQGPEFLTYFQNEAQLDKSGLPSDRFFAERPEGSVSTLKIQRTQQEDSAVYLCASRAERYQETQYFGPGTRLLVL.